The 14 T cell receptor beta chains in this list originate from one sample, sequenced in a study of T cell changes during pregnancy in multiple sclerosis. TCRdb keeps only in-frame clones here, not all; method: immunoSEQ multiplex PCR. This table has about 110,000 clones, less than 95% appearing once. Specimen: peripheral blood, collected in the third trimester of pregnancy. These receptors were obtained from a female donor in good health, enrolled as a control in a pregnancy study.

V and J are TRBV2 and TRBJ2-3; no reliable D call. This CDR3 has 10 amino acids. The germline CDR1 and CDR2 sequences are SNHLY and FYNNEI. V lost 7 bases, J lost 5 bases, and 4 bases lay in between. CDR3 in amino acids: CASIRDTQYF. CDR3 DNA: TGTGCCAGCATTAGAGATACGCAGTATTTT.

This chain uses TRBV7-3 with TRBJ2-1; 7 nucleotides align to TRBD2. V shed 4 bases, J shed 0 bases, and the junction held 6 bases outside the gene matches. The germline gives CDR1 SGHTA, CDR2 FQGTGA. The CDR3 contains 16 residues. CDR3 protein: CASSSLAASSYNEQFF. The CDR3 nucleotides are TGTGCCAGCAGCTCTCTAGCGGCCAGCTCCTACAATGAGCAGTTCTTC.

Only one count was recorded for this clone. V and J are TRBV7-2 and TRBJ1-1; D gene ambiguous. Germline V gene sequence: CDR1 SGHTA, CDR2 FQGNSA. V dropped 6 bases and J dropped 8 bases, with 16 bases sitting between them. The CDR3 spans 13 residues. CDR3 in DNA: TGTGCCAGCAGTTCCCCGATGAGAGGGGAAGCTTTCTTT. It encodes CASSSPMRGEAFF.

This clone was observed a few times. The chain is built from TRBV14 and TRBJ1-1, with D perhaps TRBD1 (5 bases). The CDR3 covers 13 residues. Germline-derived CDR1 and CDR2 are SGHDN and FVKESK. Trimming pared 10 bases from V and 3 bases from J, leaving 15 bases between. The CDR3: CATKGQDYTEAFF. CDR3 DNA sequence: TGTGCCACCAAGGGGCAGGATTACACTGAAGCTTTCTTT.

This clone was recorded once. The chain recombines TRBV19 with TRBJ1-2; 9 nucleotides match TRBD1. The germline gives CDR1 LNHDA, CDR2 SQIVND (reference sequence). CDR3 length: 13 residues. Unmatched junction bases numbered 5, after V lost 6 bases and J lost 6 bases. CDR3 coding DNA: TGTGCCAGTAGGGGACAGGGAACTGATGGCTACACCTTC. The encoded protein is CASRGQGTDGYTF.

This sequence joins TRBV19 and TRBJ2-1, with D possibly matching TRBD2 (6 bases). There are 12 residues in the CDR3. Germline V gene lookup returns CDR1 LNHDA and CDR2 SQIVND (reference sequence). V shed 7 bases and J shed 10 bases, with 14 bases lying between them. Written as DNA, the CDR3 is TGTGCCAGTACCGTCCAGGGAGGAGAGCAGTTCTTC. The encoded protein is CASTVQGGEQFF.

This clone was found a few times. The chain uses TRBV7-2 and TRBJ1-2; D is undetermined. Trimming removed 5 bases at V and 4 bases at J, with 17 bases between. Looked up from germline, CDR1 is SGHTA and CDR2 is FQGNSA. There are 15 residues in the CDR3. The CDR3 nucleotides are TGTGCCAGCAGCCCGAGCCCCGGGGAACTCTATGGCTACACCTTC. Amino acids: CASSPSPGELYGYTF. The full variable domain, with the rest looked up from reference TRBV7-2 and TRBJ1-2, is GAGVSQSPSNKVTEKGKDVELRCDPISGHTALYWYRQSLGQGLEFLIYFQGNSAPDKSGLPSDRFSAERTGGSVSTLTIQRTQQEDSAVYLCASSPSPGELYGYTFGSGTRLTVV.

The rearrangement joins TRBV7-9 to TRBJ2-7, with 10 bases aligning to TRBD1. CDR1 SEHNR and CDR2 FQNEAQ come from the germline V gene (reference sequence). The V and J ends lost 4 bases and 3 bases, in that order; junction bases with no gene match: 6. This CDR3 region has 15 residues. The CDR3 loop reads CASSSRDRGLYEQYF. CDR3 nucleotides: TGTGCCAGCAGCTCCCGGGACAGGGGACTCTACGAGCAGTACTTC.

The rearrangement joins TRBV4-2 to TRBJ2-4; D ambiguous. The germline CDR1 and CDR2 sequences are LGHNA and YNFKEQ. CDR3 size: 14 residues. V lost 4 bases to trimming and J lost 1 base, with 8 bases between them. CDR3 sequence: CASSRAGAKNIQYF. The CDR3 DNA reads TGTGCCAGCAGCCGTGCCGGGGCCAAAAACATTCAGTACTTC.

This sequence joins TRBV19 and TRBJ2-1, with D possibly matching TRBD1 (6 bases). Per the germline V gene, CDR1 is LNHDA and CDR2 is SQIVND (reference sequence). This CDR3 region has 14 residues. Trimming left V 5 bases short and J 8 bases short, with 16 bases between. The CDR3 coding sequence is TGTGCCAGTAGTTCTCGTAGGACAGACCATGAGCAGTTCTTC. The encoded protein is CASSSRRTDHEQFF.

The J gene is TRBJ2-5, the V gene TRBV18; D call uncertain. Germline lookup yields CDR1 KGHSH and CDR2 LQKENI. V was clipped by 3 bases and J by 5 bases, with 7 bases between them. The CDR3 is made up of 12 amino acids. The CDR3: CASSPSRETQYF. As DNA, the CDR3 is TGTGCCAGCTCACCCAGCAGGGAGACCCAGTACTTC.

This clone was detected only once. V usage is TRBV18 and J usage is TRBJ2-3; no clear D gene. Trimming pared 6 bases from V and 4 bases from J, leaving 14 bases between. CDR1 is KGHSH, CDR2 LQKENI, per germline. This CDR3 comprises 14 residues. CDR3 residues: CASSPKTGSDTQYF. CDR3 coding DNA: TGTGCCAGCTCCCCTAAAACGGGTTCAGATACGCAGTATTTT.

V usage is TRBV6-4 and J usage is TRBJ2-1; 10 bases are a match to TRBD2. There are 14 residues in the CDR3. V lost 4 bases and J lost 5; bases outside the gene matches: 2. Germline V CDR1 and CDR2: MRHNA, SNTAGT. Written as DNA, the CDR3 is TGTGCCAGCAGTGTAGCGGGGGGTAACAATGAGCAGTTCTTC. Protein product: CASSVAGGNNEQFF.

V usage is TRBV14 and J usage is TRBJ2-7; 10 positions agree with TRBD1. CDR3 length equals 15 residues. Germline CDR1 is SGHDN and CDR2 is FVKESK. V shed 4 bases and J 3 bases; nucleotides not matched to a gene: 6. The CDR3 bases are TGTGCCAGCAGCCTAAGACAGGGGGCAAACTACGAGCAGTACTTC. Its protein product is CASSLRQGANYEQYF.